This T cell receptor beta chain was captured by sequencing in a study of control samples from healthy donors and cancer patients. This CDR3 is built from 15 residues. Losses at the gene ends were 1 base for V and 4 bases for J; bases not matched to a gene: 3. Germline CDR1 reads MGHRA; CDR2 reads YSYEKL. Data came from immunoSEQ multiplex PCR; TCRdb stores just in-frame clones and leaves some out. The sample records about 150,000 clones, 75% to 95% being singletons. The V call is TRBV4-1, the J call TRBJ2-1, with TRBD1 matching over 8 bases. The origin of this receptor is a woman aged 40 to 55 in good health. Source material: blood. The CDR3 DNA reads as TGCGCCAGCAGCCAAGGAGACAGGGGTTACAATGAGCAGTTCTTC. It translates to CASSQGDRGYNEQFF.